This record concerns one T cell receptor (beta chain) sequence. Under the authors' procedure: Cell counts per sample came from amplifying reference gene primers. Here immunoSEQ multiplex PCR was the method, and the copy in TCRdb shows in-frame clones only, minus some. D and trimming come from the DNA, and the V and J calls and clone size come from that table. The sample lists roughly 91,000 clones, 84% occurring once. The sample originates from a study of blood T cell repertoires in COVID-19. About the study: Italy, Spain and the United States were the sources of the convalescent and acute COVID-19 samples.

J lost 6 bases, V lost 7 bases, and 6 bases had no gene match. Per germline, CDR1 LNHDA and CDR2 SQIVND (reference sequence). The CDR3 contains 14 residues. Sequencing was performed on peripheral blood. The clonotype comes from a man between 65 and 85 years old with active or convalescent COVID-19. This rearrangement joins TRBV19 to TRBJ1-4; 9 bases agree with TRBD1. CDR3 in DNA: TGTGCCAGTATCCGACAGGGGGGAGATGAAAAACTGTTTTTT. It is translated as CASIRQGGDEKLFF. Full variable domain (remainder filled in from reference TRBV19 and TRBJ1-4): DGGITQSPKYLFRKEGQNVTLSCEQNLNHDAMYWYRQDPGQGLRLIYYSQIVNDFQKGDIAEGYSVSREKKESFPLTVTSAQKNPTAFYLCASIRQGGDEKLFFGSGTQLSVL.